The T cell receptor (beta chain) described here comes from a study of Ad26.COV2.S vaccination and SARS-CoV-2 variants. Study results and caveats: Higher spike-specific TCR breadth was found in vaccine recipients than in placebo recipients. Post-vaccination breadth of spike-specific CD8+ and CD4+ T cell responses was reportedly substantial. The TCR breadth and depth analyses may have produced an underestimate of total T cell responses.

Measured with immunoSEQ multiplex PCR; TCRdb has only the in-frame clones, and not every one. The data show tens of thousands of clones, approximately 82% seen once. This clone occurred a few times. Its antigen is still unknown. The CDR3 sequence is 15 residues long. Germline V gene sequence: CDR1 SGHNT, CDR2 YYREEE (reference sequence). V was clipped by 0 bases and J by 4 bases, with 10 bases between them. The TCR comes from a human donor who had recovered from COVID-19. The sequencing used peripheral blood, collected after recovery from COVID-19. V is TRBV5-4 and J is TRBJ2-2, with D possibly being TRBD2 (6 bases). In DNA, the CDR3 is TGTGCCAGCAGCTTGGCGGGAGTGACCACCGGGGAGCTGTTTTTT. It specifies CASSLAGVTTGELFF.